This is a list of T cell receptor beta chains from one sample in a study of blood T cell repertoires in COVID-19. The repertoire was sequenced with immunoSEQ multiplex PCR; TCRdb's copy has only in-frame clones and lacks some. The sample shows fewer than 200,000 clones, over 75% of them seen only once. Sequencing was performed on peripheral blood. These receptors came from a woman older than 75 with acute or convalescent COVID-19. The CDR3 runs from the conserved cysteine through the conserved F or W. D genes are given only for firm matches. The listing skips clone size in some rows; elsewhere it reads once, few, many or a size class.

v_call: TRBV5-4; d_call: TRBD2; j_call: TRBJ2-1; clone_size: .; cdr3_aa: CASSSGLAKNEQFF; cdr3_nt: TGTGCCAGCAGCAGCGGACTAGCGAAGAATGAGCAGTTCTTC
v_call: TRBV18; d_call: .; j_call: TRBJ1-6; clone_size: few; cdr3_aa: CASSPGGNRDSPLHF; cdr3_nt: TGTGCCAGCTCACCGGGGGGGAATCGAGATTCACCCCTCCACTTT
v_call: TRBV25-1; d_call: TRBD1; j_call: TRBJ1-2; clone_size: .; cdr3_aa: CASSGQGTYGYTF; cdr3_nt: TGTGCCAGCAGCGGACAGGGGACCTATGGCTACACCTTC
v_call: TRBV7-2; d_call: TRBD1; j_call: TRBJ1-4; clone_size: .; cdr3_aa: CASSLDRGTNEKLFF; cdr3_nt: TGTGCCAGCAGCTTGGACAGGGGAACTAATGAAAAACTGTTTTTT
v_call: TRBV6-6; d_call: .; j_call: TRBJ2-1; clone_size: .; cdr3_aa: CASSYGPNEQFF; cdr3_nt: TGTGCCAGCAGTTACGGGCCCAATGAGCAGTTCTTC
v_call: TRBV5-1; d_call: TRBD1; j_call: TRBJ2-1; clone_size: few; cdr3_aa: CASSPEQGRHEQFF; cdr3_nt: TGCGCCAGCAGCCCCGAACAGGGGCGGCATGAGCAGTTCTTC
v_call: TRBV5-4; d_call: .; j_call: TRBJ2-2; clone_size: .; cdr3_aa: CASSSPGGAYANTGELFF; cdr3_nt: TGTGCCAGCAGCTCCCCTGGGGGGGCGTACGCGAACACCGGGGAGCTGTTTTTT
v_call: TRBV4-1; d_call: .; j_call: TRBJ1-4; clone_size: .; cdr3_aa: CASSPPTNEKLFF; cdr3_nt: TGCGCCAGCAGCCCTCCTACTAATGAAAAACTGTTTTTT
v_call: TRBV5-4; d_call: TRBD1; j_call: TRBJ2-7; clone_size: .; cdr3_aa: CASSPTGRGHNEQYF; cdr3_nt: TGTGCCAGCAGCCCGACCGGCAGGGGGCACAACGAGCAGTACTTC
v_call: TRBV5-5; d_call: .; j_call: TRBJ1-1; clone_size: .; cdr3_aa: CASSFGRGNLNTEAFF; cdr3_nt: TGTGCCAGCAGCTTCGGACGGGGAAACCTGAACACTGAAGCTTTCTTT
v_call: TRBV5-1; d_call: .; j_call: TRBJ1-5; clone_size: .; cdr3_aa: CASSLATVNQPQHF; cdr3_nt: TGCGCCAGCAGCTTGGCGACAGTAAATCAGCCCCAGCATTTT
v_call: TRBV7-3; d_call: .; j_call: TRBJ1-1; clone_size: few; cdr3_aa: CASSFTGDDTEAFF; cdr3_nt: TGTGCCAGCAGCTTTACGGGGGATGACACTGAAGCTTTCTTT
v_call: TRBV5-6; d_call: TRBD1; j_call: TRBJ1-1; clone_size: .; cdr3_aa: CASSRDRGLSTEAFF; cdr3_nt: TGTGCCAGCAGCCGGGACAGGGGGCTGAGCACTGAAGCTTTCTTT
v_call: TRBV29-1; d_call: .; j_call: TRBJ2-1; clone_size: .; cdr3_aa: CSVEDVRTNNEQFF; cdr3_nt: TGCAGCGTTGAAGATGTGAGGACTAACAATGAGCAGTTCTTC
v_call: TRBV7-9; d_call: .; j_call: TRBJ2-7; clone_size: .; cdr3_aa: CASSPGSEQYF; cdr3_nt: TGTGCCAGCAGCCCAGGTTCAGAGCAGTACTTC
v_call: TRBV7-3; d_call: TRBD1; j_call: TRBJ2-1; clone_size: .; cdr3_aa: CASSWGQGWSNEQFF; cdr3_nt: TGTGCCAGCAGCTGGGGACAGGGATGGAGCAATGAGCAGTTCTTC
v_call: TRBV7-3; d_call: .; j_call: TRBJ2-2; clone_size: few; cdr3_aa: CASSLKPGGTGELFF; cdr3_nt: TGTGCCAGCAGCTTGAAGCCCGGGGGCACCGGGGAGCTGTTTTTT
v_call: TRBV27; d_call: .; j_call: TRBJ1-6; clone_size: .; cdr3_aa: CASSYRATGSPLHF; cdr3_nt: TGTGCCAGCAGTTACCGGGCCACAGGTTCACCCCTCCACTTT
v_call: TRBV2; d_call: TRBD1; j_call: TRBJ1-2; clone_size: few; cdr3_aa: CASSVPGQGLDSGYTF; cdr3_nt: TGTGCCAGCAGTGTCCCGGGACAGGGGTTGGATAGTGGCTACACCTTC
v_call: TRBV10-3; d_call: .; j_call: TRBJ1-5; clone_size: once; cdr3_aa: CAISRHGNNQPQHF; cdr3_nt: TGTGCCATCTCCCGACACGGGAACAATCAGCCCCAGCATTTT
v_call: TRBV3-1/TRBV3-2; d_call: .; j_call: TRBJ2-3; clone_size: .; cdr3_aa: CASSQDGGRDTQYF; cdr3_nt: TGTGCCAGCAGCCAAGATGGGGGGAGGGATACGCAGTATTTT
v_call: TRBV5-1; d_call: TRBD2; j_call: TRBJ2-7; clone_size: medium-sized; cdr3_aa: CASSPGTSGYYEQYF; cdr3_nt: TGCGCCAGCAGCCCCGGGACTAGCGGTTACTACGAGCAGTACTTC
v_call: TRBV11-2; d_call: TRBD2; j_call: TRBJ2-1; clone_size: .; cdr3_aa: CASSSPFSGRYPNEQFF; cdr3_nt: TGTGCCAGCAGCTCTCCGTTTAGCGGGAGGTACCCCAATGAGCAGTTCTTC